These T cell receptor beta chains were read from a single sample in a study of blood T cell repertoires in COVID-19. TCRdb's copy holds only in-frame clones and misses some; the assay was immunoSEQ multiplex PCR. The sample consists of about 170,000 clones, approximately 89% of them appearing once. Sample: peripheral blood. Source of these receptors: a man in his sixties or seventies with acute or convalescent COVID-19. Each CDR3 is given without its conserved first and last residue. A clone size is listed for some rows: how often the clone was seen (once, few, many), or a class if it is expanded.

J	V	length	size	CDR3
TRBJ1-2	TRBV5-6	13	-	ASSLARTGGYGYT
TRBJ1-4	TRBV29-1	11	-	SVVGGQREKLF
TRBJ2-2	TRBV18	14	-	ASSPTFERSTGELF
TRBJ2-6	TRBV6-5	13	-	ASSYAGTGANVLT
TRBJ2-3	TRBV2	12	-	ASVTGEGTDTQY
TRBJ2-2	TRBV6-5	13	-	ASSYSVENTGELF
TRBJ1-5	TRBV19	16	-	ASRGGERSLLSNQPQH
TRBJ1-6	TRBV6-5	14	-	ASSFRSGSYNSPLH
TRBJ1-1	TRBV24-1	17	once	ATSEETGTGALTNTEAF
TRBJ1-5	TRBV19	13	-	ASSRDSGGGQPQH
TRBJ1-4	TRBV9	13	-	ASSRYVATNEKLF
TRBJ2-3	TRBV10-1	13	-	ASTKQGSCTDTQY
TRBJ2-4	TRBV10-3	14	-	AISESRQRLENIQY
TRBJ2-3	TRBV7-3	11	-	ASSPTSTDTQY
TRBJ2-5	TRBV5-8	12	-	ASSRVAGQETQY
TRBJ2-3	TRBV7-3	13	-	ASSFSGGRDDTQY
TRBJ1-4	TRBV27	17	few	ASSLRSDRIRASNEKLF
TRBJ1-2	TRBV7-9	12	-	ASSLQTGLYGYT
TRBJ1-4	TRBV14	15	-	ASSQDRGTGGSEKLF
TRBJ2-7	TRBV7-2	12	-	ASSQQGSSYEQY
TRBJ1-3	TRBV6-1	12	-	ASSDRFSGNTIY
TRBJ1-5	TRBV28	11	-	ASSLRGYRPQH
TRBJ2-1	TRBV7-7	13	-	ASSLSSRVSNEQF
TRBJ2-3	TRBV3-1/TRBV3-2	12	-	ASSQGLSTDTQY
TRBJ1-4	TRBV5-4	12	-	ASSLEPRNEKLF
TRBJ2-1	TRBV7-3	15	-	ASSFLAGGSSYNEQF
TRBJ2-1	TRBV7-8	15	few	ASSLGGDSEGWYEQF
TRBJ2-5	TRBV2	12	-	ASSGEVDQETQY
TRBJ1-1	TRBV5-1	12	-	ASSLGQGIAEAF
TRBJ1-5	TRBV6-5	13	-	ASSETTGGHQPQH
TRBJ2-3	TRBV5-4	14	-	ASSLAERGVTDTQY
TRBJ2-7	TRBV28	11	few	ASSLWAPYEQY
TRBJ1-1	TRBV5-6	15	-	ASSQTKRWRMNTEAF
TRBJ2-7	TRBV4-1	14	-	ASSQLHGMRGSEQY
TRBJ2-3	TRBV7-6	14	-	ASSPPRTGFTDTQY
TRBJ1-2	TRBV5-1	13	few	ASRQAVSSNYGYT
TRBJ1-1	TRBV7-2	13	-	ASSPRGGVNTEAF
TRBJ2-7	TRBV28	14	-	ASSPSAGGRTYEQY
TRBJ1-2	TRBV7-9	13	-	ASSDRQGGFFGYT
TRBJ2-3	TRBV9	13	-	ASSTGTGTTDTQY
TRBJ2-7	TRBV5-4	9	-	ASSSGQGLY
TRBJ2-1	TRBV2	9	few	ASRRNNEQF
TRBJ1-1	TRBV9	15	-	ASSAAQPGHWNTEAF
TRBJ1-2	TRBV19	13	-	ASSPGQRLNYGYT
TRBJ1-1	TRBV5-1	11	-	ASSPQGNTEAF
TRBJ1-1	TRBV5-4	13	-	ASSFAGQGNTEAF
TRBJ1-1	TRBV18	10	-	ASSPGGIEAF
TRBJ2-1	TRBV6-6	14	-	ASSYQGRGRPYEQF
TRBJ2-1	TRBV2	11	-	ASTSRAGNEQF
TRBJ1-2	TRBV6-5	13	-	ASSYRGQGVYGYT
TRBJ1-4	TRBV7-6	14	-	ASSPGTQQGGEKLF
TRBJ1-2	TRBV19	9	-	ASSYRGDYT
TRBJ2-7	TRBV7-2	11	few	ASSPGHAREQY
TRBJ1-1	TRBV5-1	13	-	ASSYTGGLNTEAF
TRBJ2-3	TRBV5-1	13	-	ASTPTRTGADTQY
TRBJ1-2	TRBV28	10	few	ASGRWEVGYT
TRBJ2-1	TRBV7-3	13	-	ASSLNSLAGEGQF